These T cell receptor beta chains were read from a single sample in a study of technical replicates of blood from several donors. The assay was immunoSEQ multiplex PCR, and TCRdb's table has in-frame clones only and misses some. The profile shows roughly 79,000 clones, 90% to 95% of them singletons. Sequencing was performed on T cells isolated from PBMCs. These receptors were taken from a human donor in good health. Some clones in this sample may be carry-over from other donors' samples. CDR3s include the opening cysteine and the closing phenylalanine or tryptophan. The D gene is left open where the match is weak. For some rows the clone size is stated as once, few or many, or as a class when expanded; others skip it.

TRBV5-4	NA	TRBJ2-5	few	CASSFWRDPAETQYF	TGTGCCAGCAGCTTTTGGCGGGACCCAGCGGAGACCCAGTACTTC
TRBV5-1	NA	TRBJ2-5	NA	CASSLGGRHQETQYF	TGCGCCAGCAGCTTAGGGGGAAGGCACCAAGAGACCCAGTACTTC
TRBV2	TRBD2	TRBJ2-1	NA	CASIGLAGGVEQFF	TGTGCCAGCATTGGACTAGCGGGAGGAGTTGAGCAGTTCTTC
TRBV4-1	TRBD2	TRBJ2-3	NA	CASSQGRLAGSGTQYF	TGCGCCAGCAGCCAAGGGCGACTAGCGGGATCGGGTACGCAGTATTTT
TRBV5-1	NA	TRBJ2-1	NA	CASSWTGTPYNEQFF	TGCGCCAGCAGCTGGACCGGGACACCCTACAATGAGCAGTTCTTC
TRBV6-4	NA	TRBJ2-3	NA	CASSKSGISTDTQYF	TGTGCCAGCAGTAAATCAGGAATTAGCACAGATACGCAGTATTTT
TRBV2	NA	TRBJ1-1	NA	CASKKKGDLFFEAFF	TGTGCCAGCAAGAAGAAGGGGGACCTCTTCTTTGAAGCTTTCTTT
TRBV28	TRBD2	TRBJ2-5	NA	CASSLISGTIRGETQYF	TGTGCCAGCAGTTTAATTAGCGGGACCATCAGGGGAGAGACCCAGTACTTC
TRBV7-3	TRBD1	TRBJ1-1	NA	CASSFRGRDTEAFF	TGTGCCAGCAGCTTCAGGGGGCGGGACACTGAAGCTTTCTTT
TRBV6-4	NA	TRBJ1-1	NA	CASSSRGGAEAFF	TGTGCCAGCAGTTCCCGGGGAGGTGCTGAAGCTTTCTTT
TRBV6-5	TRBD2	TRBJ2-5	NA	CASSYLRAGARETQYF	TGTGCCAGCAGTTACTTACGCGCGGGAGCTCGAGAGACCCAGTACTTC
TRBV5-1	NA	TRBJ1-2	NA	CASSLDTANYGYTF	TGCGCCAGCAGCTTGGATACAGCCAACTATGGCTACACCTTC
TRBV5-4	NA	TRBJ2-3	NA	CASSVDRSTDTQYF	TGTGCCAGCAGCGTGGACCGGAGCACAGATACGCAGTATTTT
TRBV19	NA	TRBJ1-5	NA	CASCWQGCQPQHF	TGTGCCAGTTGTTGGCAGGGGTGTCAGCCCCAGCATTTT
TRBV5-1	TRBD1	TRBJ2-2	NA	CASSEGTGAGELFF	TGCGCCAGCAGCGAGGGGACAGGGGCAGGGGAGCTGTTTTTT
TRBV4-1	TRBD1	TRBJ2-7	NA	CASSPRQGHDEQYF	TGCGCCAGCAGCCCTCGACAGGGGCATGACGAGCAGTACTTC
TRBV11-3	TRBD1	TRBJ1-1	NA	CASSFGPGTGYEAFF	TGTGCCAGCAGCTTTGGTCCCGGGACAGGTTATGAAGCTTTCTTT
TRBV5-1	TRBD2	TRBJ2-3	NA	CASSLTSARTDTQYF	TGCGCCAGCAGCCTAACTAGCGCGCGCACAGATACGCAGTATTTT
TRBV9	TRBD2	TRBJ2-7	NA	CASSGYGTTSYEQYF	TGTGCCAGCAGCGGATACGGGACTACCTCCTACGAGCAGTACTTC
TRBV5-4	NA	TRBJ2-5	NA	CASSFQGQETQYF	TGTGCCAGCAGCTTTCAGGGGCAAGAGACCCAGTACTTC
TRBV4-1	NA	TRBJ1-3	NA	CASSQEMAYGGGSGNTIYF	TGCGCCAGCAGCCAAGAAATGGCTTACGGCGGGGGCTCTGGAAACACCATATATTTT
TRBV11-2	TRBD2	TRBJ2-1	NA	CASSLSGGGPYNEQFF	TGTGCCAGCAGCTTATCGGGGGGAGGGCCCTACAATGAGCAGTTCTTC
TRBV7-2	NA	TRBJ2-7	NA	CASSLAPGVTYEQYF	TGTGCCAGCAGCTTAGCCCCGGGGGTAACCTACGAGCAGTACTTC
TRBV7-8	TRBD1	TRBJ1-1	NA	CASSEGATEAFF	TGTGCCAGCAGCGAGGGGGCCACTGAAGCTTTCTTT
TRBV7-9	TRBD1	TRBJ2-1	once	CASSPWTGRINEQFF	TGTGCCAGCAGCCCGTGGACAGGGAGGATCAATGAGCAGTTCTTC
TRBV19	NA	TRBJ1-2	few	CASSYRPGAHLYGYTF	TGTGCCAGTAGTTACCGTCCAGGCGCCCACCTCTATGGCTACACCTTC
TRBV10-1	TRBD2	TRBJ2-3	NA	CAHATGGAHTDTQYF	TGCGCCCACGCAACGGGGGGGGCGCACACAGATACGCAGTATTTT
TRBV6-5	NA	TRBJ2-7	NA	CASGGGSEQYF	TGTGCCAGCGGGGGCGGATCCGAGCAGTACTTC
TRBV9	TRBD1	TRBJ2-7	NA	CASSAGQGPYEQYF	TGTGCCAGCAGCGCCGGACAGGGCCCCTACGAGCAGTACTTC
TRBV29-1	TRBD1	TRBJ2-7	NA	CSVDDGQGAYEQYF	TGCAGCGTTGATGATGGACAGGGGGCCTACGAGCAGTACTTC
TRBV7-9	NA	TRBJ1-2	NA	CASRQDYGYTF	TGTGCCAGCAGGCAGGACTATGGCTACACCTTC
TRBV4-2	NA	TRBJ2-1	NA	CASSQDDGGTLSREQFF	TGTGCCAGCAGCCAAGATGATGGGGGGACTCTTTCGCGGGAGCAGTTCTTC
TRBV18	TRBD2	TRBJ2-7	NA	CASSLGLAGERSYEQYF	TGTGCCAGCTCACTGGGACTAGCGGGAGAGCGTTCCTACGAGCAGTACTTC
TRBV12-5	NA	TRBJ1-4	NA	CASGLVRDTYEKLFF	TGTGCTAGTGGTTTGGTACGGGACACTTATGAAAAACTGTTTTTT
TRBV6-1	NA	TRBJ1-2	NA	CASIGAGGEYGYTF	TGTGCCAGTATCGGGGCGGGGGGGGAATATGGCTACACCTTC
TRBV11-3	TRBD1	TRBJ2-1	NA	CASSRTTGVVGEQFF	TGTGCCAGCAGTCGTACGACAGGGGTGGTGGGTGAGCAGTTCTTC
TRBV4-1	NA	TRBJ1-6	NA	CASSPQVKGNSPLHF	TGCGCCAGCAGCCCTCAAGTAAAGGGGAATTCACCCCTCCACTTT
TRBV20-1	NA	TRBJ1-5	once	CSASGRGRFSF	TGCAGTGCTAGTGGGAGAGGGAGGTTTAGTTTT
TRBV19	TRBD2	TRBJ2-5	NA	CASSVKGLAVRETQYF	TGTGCCAGTAGCGTAAAGGGACTAGCCGTCCGGGAGACCCAGTACTTC
TRBV30	TRBD1	TRBJ2-2	NA	CAWHLAGGENTGELFF	TGTGCCTGGCATCTGGCAGGGGGCGAGAACACCGGGGAGCTGTTTTTT
TRBV15	TRBD2	TRBJ2-1	NA	CAGIKREWLYNEQFF	TGTGCCGGTATAAAGCGGGAGTGGCTTTACAATGAGCAGTTCTTC
TRBV27	NA	TRBJ2-1	NA	CASTSSSDSYNEQFF	TGTGCCAGCACCTCTTCTAGCGACTCCTACAATGAGCAGTTCTTC
TRBV6-1	TRBD1	TRBJ2-7	NA	CASSDWGQADYEQYF	TGTGCCAGCAGTGACTGGGGACAGGCTGACTACGAGCAGTACTTC
TRBV29-1	TRBD1	TRBJ2-7	NA	CSVEEWQGASEWGEQYF	TGCAGCGTTGAAGAGTGGCAGGGGGCTTCCGAATGGGGCGAGCAGTACTTC
TRBV7-2	TRBD1	TRBJ2-5	NA	CASSLGQSPRGTQYF	TGTGCCAGCAGCCTGGGACAGAGCCCCCGGGGGACCCAGTACTTC
TRBV7-2	TRBD1	TRBJ2-7	NA	CASSLAPGTGPTF	TGTGCCAGCAGCTTAGCGCCCGGGACAGGACCAACCTTC
TRBV5-5	TRBD1	TRBJ1-4	NA	CASSPRGTGDATNEKLFF	TGTGCCAGCAGCCCGCGTGGGACAGGTGATGCGACTAATGAAAAACTGTTTTTT
TRBV7-8	NA	TRBJ2-2	NA	CASSLKTGTGELFF	TGTGCCAGCAGCTTGAAAACGGGCACCGGGGAGCTGTTTTTT
TRBV4-2	NA	TRBJ2-5	NA	CASSHDTKETQYF	TGTGCCAGCAGCCATGACACGAAAGAGACCCAGTACTTC
TRBV7-2	NA	TRBJ2-3	few	CASSLQATHTQYF	TGTGCCAGCAGCTTACAAGCGACCCATACGCAGTATTTT
TRBV28	TRBD1	TRBJ2-7	NA	CASSSIGDSTGGYEQYF	TGTGCCAGCAGTTCCATCGGGGACAGTACAGGAGGCTACGAGCAGTACTTC
TRBV27	TRBD1	TRBJ1-3	NA	CASSLAQGAPHISGNTIYF	TGTGCCAGCAGTTTGGCACAGGGGGCTCCCCATATCTCTGGAAACACCATATATTTT
TRBV21-1	NA	TRBJ1-4	NA	CASSNKSMLAGREGGRATNEKLFF	TGTGCCAGCAGCAATAAGAGTATGCTGGCAGGGCGAGAAGGGGGTCGGGCAACTAATGAAAAACTGTTTTTT
TRBV6-5	NA	TRBJ2-1	NA	CASSSDREAYNEQFF	TGTGCCAGCAGCTCCGACAGGGAGGCCTACAATGAGCAGTTCTTC
TRBV18	TRBD1	TRBJ1-1	NA	CASSQNRPGGANTEAFF	TGTGCCAGCTCACAAAACAGGCCAGGGGGCGCGAACACTGAAGCTTTCTTT
TRBV5-5	NA	TRBJ1-3	NA	CASSQNQGSGNTIYF	TGTGCCAGCAGCCAAAACCAGGGGTCTGGAAACACCATATATTTT
TRBV11-2	TRBD1	TRBJ1-4	NA	CASSNRMDRALGEKLFF	TGTGCCAGCAGCAACCGAATGGACAGGGCTCTAGGGGAAAAACTGTTTTTT
TRBV7-9	NA	TRBJ1-4	NA	CASSLITREANEKLFF	TGTGCCAGCAGCTTAATTACTAGGGAGGCGAATGAAAAACTGTTTTTT
TRBV5-8	TRBD1	TRBJ1-2	NA	CASSVDRGDGYTF	TGTGCCAGCAGCGTCGACAGGGGCGATGGCTACACCTTC